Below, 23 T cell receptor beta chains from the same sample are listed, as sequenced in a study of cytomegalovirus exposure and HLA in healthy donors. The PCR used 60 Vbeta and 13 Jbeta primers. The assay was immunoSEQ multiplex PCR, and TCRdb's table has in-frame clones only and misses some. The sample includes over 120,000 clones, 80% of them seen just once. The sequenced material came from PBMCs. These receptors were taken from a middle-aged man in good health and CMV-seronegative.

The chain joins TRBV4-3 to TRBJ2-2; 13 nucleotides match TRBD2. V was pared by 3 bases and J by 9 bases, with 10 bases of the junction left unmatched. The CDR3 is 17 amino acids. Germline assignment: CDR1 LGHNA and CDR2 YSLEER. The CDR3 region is CASSQVPGLAGSRELFF. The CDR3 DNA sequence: TGCGCCAGCAGCCAGGTTCCGGGACTAGCGGGGTCCCGGGAGCTGTTTTTT.

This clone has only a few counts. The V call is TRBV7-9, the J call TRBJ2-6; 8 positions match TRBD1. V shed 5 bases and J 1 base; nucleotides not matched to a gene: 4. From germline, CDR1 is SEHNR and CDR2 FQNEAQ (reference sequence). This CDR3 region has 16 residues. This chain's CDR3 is CASSEGQVSGANVLTF. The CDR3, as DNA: TGTGCCAGCAGCGAGGGACAGGTGTCTGGGGCCAACGTCCTGACTTTC.

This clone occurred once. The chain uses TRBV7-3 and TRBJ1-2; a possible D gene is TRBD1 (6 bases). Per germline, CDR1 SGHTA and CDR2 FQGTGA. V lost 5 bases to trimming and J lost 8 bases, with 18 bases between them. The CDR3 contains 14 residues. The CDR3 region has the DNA TGTGCCAGCAGCCCAGAAGGGGGTCGGGGAGGCTACACCTTC. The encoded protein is CASSPEGGRGGYTF. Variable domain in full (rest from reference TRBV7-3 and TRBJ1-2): GAGVSQTPSNKVTEKGKYVELRCDPISGHTALYWYRQSLGQGPEFLIYFQGTGAADDSGLPNDRFFAVRPEGSVSTLKIQRTERGDSAVYLCASSPEGGRGGYTFGSGTRLTVV.

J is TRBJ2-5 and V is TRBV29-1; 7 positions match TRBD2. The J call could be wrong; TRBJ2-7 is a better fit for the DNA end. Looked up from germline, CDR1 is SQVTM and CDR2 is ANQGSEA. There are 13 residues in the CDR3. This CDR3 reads CSVSGAHSYEQYF. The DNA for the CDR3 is TGCAGCGTTAGCGGGGCGCACTCCTACGAGCAGTACTTC.

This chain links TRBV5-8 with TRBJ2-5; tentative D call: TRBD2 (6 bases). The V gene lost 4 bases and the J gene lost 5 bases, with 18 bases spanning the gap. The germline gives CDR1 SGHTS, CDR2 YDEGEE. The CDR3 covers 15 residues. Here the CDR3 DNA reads TGTGCCAGCAGCGTGACCGGGACTCGGGGGGAGACCCAGTACTTC. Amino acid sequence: CASSVTGTRGETQYF.

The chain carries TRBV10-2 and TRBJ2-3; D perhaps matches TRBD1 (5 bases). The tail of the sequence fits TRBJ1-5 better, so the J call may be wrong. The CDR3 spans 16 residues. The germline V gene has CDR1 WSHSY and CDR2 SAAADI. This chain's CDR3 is CASSEVGGGSTDTQHF. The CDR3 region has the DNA TGCGCCAGCAGTGAAGTCGGCGGGGGGAGCACAGATACGCAGCATTTT.

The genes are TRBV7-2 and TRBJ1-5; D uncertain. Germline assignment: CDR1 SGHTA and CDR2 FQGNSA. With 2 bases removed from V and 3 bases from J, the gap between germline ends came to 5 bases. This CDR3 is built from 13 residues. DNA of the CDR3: TGTGCCAGCAGCTTAAATCTCAATCAGCCCCAGCATTTT. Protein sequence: CASSLNLNQPQHF.

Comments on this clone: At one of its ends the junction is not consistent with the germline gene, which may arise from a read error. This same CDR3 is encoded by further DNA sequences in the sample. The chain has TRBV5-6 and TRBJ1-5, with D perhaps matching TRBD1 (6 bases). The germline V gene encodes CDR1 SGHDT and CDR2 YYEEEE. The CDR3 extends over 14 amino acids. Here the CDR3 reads CASSLRGGDQPQHF. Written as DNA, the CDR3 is TGTGCCAGCAGCTTGCGGGGGGGCGATCAGCCTCAGCATTTT.

The CDR3 protein is CASSPRQGNTEAFF. CDR3 DNA: TGTGCCAGCAGCCCAAGACAGGGGAACACTGAAGCTTTCTTT. The chain couples TRBV7-9 to TRBJ1-1; TRBD1 matches 7 bases. The V segment lost 5 bases and the J segment 1 base; nucleotides outside the gene matches: 4. This CDR3 is 14 amino acids long. The V gene's germline CDR1 is SEHNR and CDR2 FQNEAQ (reference sequence). Full variable domain (rest looked up from reference TRBV7-9 and TRBJ1-1): DTGVSQNPRHKITKRGQNVTFRCDPISEHNRLYWYRQTLGQGPEFLTYFQNEAQLEKSRLLSDRFSAERPKGSFSTLEIQRTEQGDSAMYLCASSPRQGNTEAFFGQGTRLTVV.

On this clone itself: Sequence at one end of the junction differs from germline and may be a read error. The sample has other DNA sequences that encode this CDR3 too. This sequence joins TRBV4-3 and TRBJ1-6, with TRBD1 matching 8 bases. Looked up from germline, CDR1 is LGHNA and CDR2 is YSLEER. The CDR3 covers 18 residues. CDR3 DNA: TGCGCCAGCAGCCAAGATAGGGGAGGACAGGGTGATAATTCCCCCCTCCACTTT. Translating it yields CASSQDRGGQGDNSPLHF.

The CDR3 region is CASSLGQTYYGYTF. CDR3 in DNA: TGTGCCAGCAGTCTGGGACAGACCTACTATGGCTACACCTTC. This chain uses TRBV28 with TRBJ1-2, with 7 nucleotides matching TRBD1. Germline V CDR1 and CDR2: MDHEN, SYDVKM. V trimming: 5 bases; J trimming: 3 bases; junction bases outside the gene matches: 6. This CDR3 spans 14 amino acids.

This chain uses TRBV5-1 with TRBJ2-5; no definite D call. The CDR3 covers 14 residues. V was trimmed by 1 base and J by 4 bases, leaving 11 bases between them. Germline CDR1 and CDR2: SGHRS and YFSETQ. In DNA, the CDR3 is TGCGCCAGCAGCTTGAACACCCCGGGAGAGACCCAGTACTTC. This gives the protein CASSLNTPGETQYF.

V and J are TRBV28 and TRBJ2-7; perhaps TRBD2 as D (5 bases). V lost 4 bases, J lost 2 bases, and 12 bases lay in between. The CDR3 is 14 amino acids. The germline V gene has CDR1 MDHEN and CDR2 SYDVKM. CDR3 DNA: TGTGCCAGCAGTTGGGTGAGGGAGACCTACGAGCAGTACTTC. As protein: CASSWVRETYEQYF.

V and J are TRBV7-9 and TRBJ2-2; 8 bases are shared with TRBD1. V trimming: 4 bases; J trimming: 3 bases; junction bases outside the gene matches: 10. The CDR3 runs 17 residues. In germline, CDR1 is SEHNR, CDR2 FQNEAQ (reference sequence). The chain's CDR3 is CASSWHQGQEDTGELFF. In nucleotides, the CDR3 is TGTGCCAGCAGCTGGCATCAGGGACAGGAGGACACCGGGGAGCTGTTTTTT.

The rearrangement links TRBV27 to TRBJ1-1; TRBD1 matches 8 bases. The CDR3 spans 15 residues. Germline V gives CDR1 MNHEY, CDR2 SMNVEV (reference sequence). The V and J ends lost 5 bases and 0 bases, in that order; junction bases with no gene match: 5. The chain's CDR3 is CASSDTGGMNTEAFF. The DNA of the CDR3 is TGTGCCAGCAGTGATACAGGGGGTATGAACACTGAAGCTTTCTTT.

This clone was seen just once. CDR3 coding DNA: TGTGCCAGTAGTATTGGGCGTACAGGGGAGACCCAGTACTTC. Translating it yields CASSIGRTGETQYF. This chain uses TRBV19 with TRBJ2-5; the D gene is possibly TRBD1 (6 bases). This CDR3 has 14 residues. Looked up from germline, CDR1 is LNHDA and CDR2 is SQIVND (reference sequence). V lost 3 bases, J lost 5 bases, and 13 bases lay in between. The full variable domain, in which reference TRBV19 and TRBJ2-5 provide the parts outside the CDR3, is DGGITQSPKYLFRKEGQNVTLSCEQNLNHDAMYWYRQDPGQGLRLIYYSQIVNDFQKGDIAEGYSVSREKKESFPLTVTSAQKNPTAFYLCASSIGRTGETQYFGPGTRLLVL.

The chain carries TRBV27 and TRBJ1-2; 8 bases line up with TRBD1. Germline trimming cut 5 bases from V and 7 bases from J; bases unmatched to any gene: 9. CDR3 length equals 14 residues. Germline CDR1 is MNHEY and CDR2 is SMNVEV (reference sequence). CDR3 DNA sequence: TGTGCCAGCAGTCCCCGACAGGGGTGGGGTGGCTACACCTTC. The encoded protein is CASSPRQGWGGYTF.

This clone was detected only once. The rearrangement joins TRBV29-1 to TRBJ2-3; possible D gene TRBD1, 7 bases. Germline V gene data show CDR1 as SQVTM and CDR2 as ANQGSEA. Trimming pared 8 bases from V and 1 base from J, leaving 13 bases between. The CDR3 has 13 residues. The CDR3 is CSHLRGGTDTQYF. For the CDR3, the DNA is TGCAGCCACCTCAGGGGGGGCACAGATACGCAGTATTTT.

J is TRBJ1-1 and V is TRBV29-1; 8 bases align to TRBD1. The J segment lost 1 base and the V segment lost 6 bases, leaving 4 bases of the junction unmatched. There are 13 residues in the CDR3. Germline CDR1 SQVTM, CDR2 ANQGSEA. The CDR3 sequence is CSVRTGTNTEAFF. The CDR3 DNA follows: TGCAGCGTCCGGACAGGGACGAACACTGAAGCTTTCTTT.

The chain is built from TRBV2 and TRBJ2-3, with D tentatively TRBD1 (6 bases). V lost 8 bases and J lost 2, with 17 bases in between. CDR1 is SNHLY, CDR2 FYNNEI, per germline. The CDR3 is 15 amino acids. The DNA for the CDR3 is TGTGCCAGCTCTGGACAGTCTAGCTTCACAGATACGCAGTATTTT. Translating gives CASSGQSSFTDTQYF.

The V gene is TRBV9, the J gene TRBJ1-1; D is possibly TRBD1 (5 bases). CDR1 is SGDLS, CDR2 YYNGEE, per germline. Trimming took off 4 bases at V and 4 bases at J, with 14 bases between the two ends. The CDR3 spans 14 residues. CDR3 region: CASSTFGRGTEAFF. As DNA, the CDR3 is TGTGCCAGCAGCACTTTCGGGAGGGGCACTGAAGCTTTCTTT.

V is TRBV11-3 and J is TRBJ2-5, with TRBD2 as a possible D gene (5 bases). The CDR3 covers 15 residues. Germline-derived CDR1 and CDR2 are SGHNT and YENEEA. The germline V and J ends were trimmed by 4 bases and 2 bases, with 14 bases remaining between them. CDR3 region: CASSSGLTPQETQYF. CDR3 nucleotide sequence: TGTGCCAGCAGCTCCGGACTTACACCACAAGAGACCCAGTACTTC.

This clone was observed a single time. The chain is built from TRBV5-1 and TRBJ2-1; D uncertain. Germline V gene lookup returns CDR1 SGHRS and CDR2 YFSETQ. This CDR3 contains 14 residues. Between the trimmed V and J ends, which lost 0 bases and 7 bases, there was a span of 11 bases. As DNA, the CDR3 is TGCGCCAGCAGCTTGGTCGCAACCGGGAATGAGCAGTTCTTC. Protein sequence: CASSLVATGNEQFF.